The T cell receptor beta chain under discussion was sequenced for a study of cytomegalovirus exposure and HLA in healthy donors. Study-level information: The 95 to 150 validation repertoires used a platform that matched the one used for the roughly 650 first-cohort repertoires, as a later analysis reported. The study, taken as a whole, reports: The investigators catalogued under 200 TCR beta chains as cytomegalovirus-associated. The classifier reportedly diagnosed cytomegalovirus status with high sensitivity and specificity.

This clone occurred once. The antigen is undetermined. The donors were part of the validation cohort, which consisted of over a hundred subjects and was separate from the first cohort of roughly 620 subjects. Profiled with immunoSEQ multiplex PCR; TCRdb holds only in-frame clones, not every one. The sample carries roughly 130,000 clones, approximately 87% recorded once. The sequence was obtained from a man aged 18 to 35 in good health and CMV-seronegative. What was sequenced was PBMCs.

CDR3 in amino acids: CASSFGSNQPQHF. For the CDR3, the DNA is TGTGCCAGCAGCTTCGGGAGCAATCAGCCCCAGCATTTT. V gene TRBV5-6 combines with J gene TRBJ1-5; D is ambiguous. This CDR3 is built from 13 residues. From germline, CDR1 is SGHDT and CDR2 YYEEEE. V shed 2 bases and J shed 1 base, with 4 bases lying between them.